The entry below describes one T cell receptor (beta chain). This sample was included in a study of blood T cell repertoires in COVID-19. Study-level background: In each case, the material was cDNA or gDNA derived from T cells, B-cell-depleted T cells, or PBMCs.

The CDR3 spans 15 residues. The germline V gene has CDR1 MNHEY and CDR2 SMNVEV (reference sequence). The junction had 10 bases not matched to a gene; V was cut back by 7 bases and J by 6 bases. Profiling relied on immunoSEQ multiplex PCR, and the TCRdb table lists in-frame clones only, not all of them. The repertoire holds about 99,000 clones, 70% to 90% seen once, with 3% to 3.5% in the top ten. The rearrangement uses TRBV27 and TRBJ1-5; 9 nucleotides line up with TRBD1. The clonotype comes from a man in his fifties in a cohort sampled during active COVID-19. Sequencing was performed on peripheral blood. CDR3 nucleotide sequence: TGTGCCAGCAAACAACAGGGGGCCGGGGGTCAGCCCCAGCATTTT. It is translated as CASKQQGAGGQPQHF.